This T cell receptor (beta chain) appears in the sequencing data of a study of yellow fever vaccine responses in identical twins. Study results and caveats: After vaccination, twins' T cell response reportedly seemed partly convergent, partly personalized.

The CDR3 contains 16 residues. V shed 6 bases and J 0 bases; nucleotides not matched to a gene: 11. Per the germline V gene, CDR1 is SQVTM and CDR2 is ANQGSEA. A single count supports this clonotype. The antigen is not known. In TCRdb, the RT-PCR reads were re-called with MiXCR into one record per CDR3 protein. The table includes about 6,900 distinct CDR3 sequences, 84% detected once. The rearrangement uses TRBV29-1 and TRBJ2-1; 7 bases are shared with TRBD2. Sample: T cells from blood (PBMCs), unsorted or a sorted subset (not recorded which), taken before or after yellow fever vaccination (not recorded which). The sequence was collected from a woman aged 18 to 35 who received the yellow fever vaccine. The CDR3 loop reads CSVDGLAVSSYNEQFF. CDR3 DNA: TGCAGCGTCGACGGGCTAGCGGTAAGCTCCTACAATGAGCAGTTCTTC.